This T cell receptor (beta chain) was sequenced during a study of CD4 T cells in relation to SARS-CoV-2 and coronaviruses. Study at large: PBMCs were cultured with antigen for nine to ten days before TCR beta sequencing.

Here immunoSEQ multiplex PCR was the method, and the copy in TCRdb shows in-frame clones only, minus some. Of 32,000 or so clones listed, roughly 72% are singletons. Unexposed donor CD4+ T cells date from 2011-2018, before the COVID-19 pandemic. The cells were cultured for 10 days before CD4+ T cells were isolated. As regards this clone: Its target is not known.

The CDR3 length is 15 residues. Between the trimmed V and J ends, which lost 0 bases and 7 bases, there was a span of 13 bases. CDR1 and CDR2 (germline): SGHDT, YYEEEE. The material sequenced was CD4+ T cells from PBMCs, cultured in vitro. The TCR was taken from a human donor in good health. The chain combines TRBV5-6 with TRBJ2-2; D is unresolved. The CDR3 sequence is CASSLGPNGGGELFF. CDR3 sequence (DNA): TGTGCCAGCAGCTTGGGGCCTAATGGTGGCGGGGAGCTGTTTTTT.